Listed below are T cell receptor beta chains from one sample, sequenced in a study of blood T cell repertoires in COVID-19. The method was immunoSEQ multiplex PCR; TCRdb's version includes in-frame clones alone and lacks a portion of them. Of roughly 53,000 clones detected, roughly 87% appear once; the ten largest clones hold 1.5% to 2%. The specimen sequenced was peripheral blood. These receptors all come from a man in his fifties or sixties with acute or convalescent COVID-19. CDR3s include the opening cysteine and the closing phenylalanine or tryptophan. Fields, in order: V gene, clone size, D gene, J gene, CDR3 DNA, CDR3 protein. D genes are given only for firm matches. Only part of the rows carry a size: once, few, many, or a class if the clone is expanded.

TRBV4-1	NA	NA	TRBJ1-5	TGCGCCAGCAGCCAAGATAGGACAGCCTACAATCAGCCCCAGCATTTT	CASSQDRTAYNQPQHF
TRBV7-9	NA	NA	TRBJ2-7	TGTGTTGTCCCGGACAGACTTAGCTACGAGCAGTACTTC	CVVPDRLSYEQYF
TRBV6-5	NA	NA	TRBJ1-1	TGTGCCAGCGAACCGCGCTATAGCCCGGTGGAAGCTTTCTTT	CASEPRYSPVEAFF
TRBV19	NA	TRBD1	TRBJ1-6	TGTGCCAGTAGTTCGGACAGGGTGAACTCACCCCTCCACTTT	CASSSDRVNSPLHF
TRBV7-8	NA	NA	TRBJ1-5	TGTGCCAGCAGCTTAGTCTTTAGTCCAGGGATTAGCAATCAGCCCCAGCATTTT	CASSLVFSPGISNQPQHF
TRBV7-9	NA	TRBD1	TRBJ2-1	TGTGCCAGCAGCTCGGGACAGCGTAATGAGCAGTTCTTC	CASSSGQRNEQFF
TRBV2	NA	NA	TRBJ1-2	TGTGCCAGCAGTGGGACAGAGGACTATGGCTACACCTTC	CASSGTEDYGYTF
TRBV19	NA	NA	TRBJ1-6	TGTGCCAGTAGTTTTAACAGGGATTCACCCCTCCACTTT	CASSFNRDSPLHF
TRBV5-1	NA	NA	TRBJ1-5	TGCGCCAGCAGTTTTGAGGGGGGCAATCAGCCCCAGCATTTT	CASSFEGGNQPQHF
TRBV4-1	NA	TRBD1	TRBJ1-2	TGCGCCAGCAGCCAAGGACAGGGCGATGCTAACTATGGCTACACCTTC	CASSQGQGDANYGYTF
TRBV12-5	NA	NA	TRBJ1-5	TGTGCTAGTGCCCTTAATAGCAATCAGCCCCAGCATTTT	CASALNSNQPQHF
TRBV24-1	NA	NA	TRBJ1-2	TGTGCCACCAGTGATTCAGGGTATGGCTACACCTTC	CATSDSGYGYTF
TRBV5-1	NA	TRBD1	TRBJ1-3	TGCGCCAGCAGCTTGGGACAGGGGGCTGGAAACACCATATATTTT	CASSLGQGAGNTIYF
TRBV18	NA	NA	TRBJ1-1	TGTGCTAGCTCACCTCGTGACAGAACTGAAGCTTTCTTT	CASSPRDRTEAFF
TRBV5-1	NA	TRBD1	TRBJ2-7	TGCGCCAGCAGCAGAGAGACAGGGGTTACCTACGAGCAGTACTTC	CASSRETGVTYEQYF
TRBV6-6	NA	NA	TRBJ1-1	TGTGCCAGCAGACCTCCTAAAAACACTGAAGCTTTCTTT	CASRPPKNTEAFF
TRBV5-6	NA	TRBD1	TRBJ2-6	TGTGCCAGCAGCCTAATGAGGGACAGGGACGTCCTGACTTTC	CASSLMRDRDVLTF
TRBV14	once	TRBD1	TRBJ1-1	TGTGCCAGCAGCCTCCGGACAGGGGGCGGGAACACTGAAGCTTTCTTT	CASSLRTGGGNTEAFF
TRBV10-1	NA	NA	TRBJ2-2	TGCGCCAGCAGTGAGTCCCGGTTTGGGAACACCGGGGAGCTGTTTTTT	CASSESRFGNTGELFF
TRBV30	NA	NA	TRBJ2-6	TGTGCCTGGAGTTCAGGGACTGGGGCCAACGTCCTGACTTTC	CAWSSGTGANVLTF
TRBV29-1	NA	TRBD1	TRBJ1-1	TGCAGCGTGGGACAGAGGAACACTGAAGCTTTCTTT	CSVGQRNTEAFF
TRBV24-1	NA	TRBD2	TRBJ2-1	TGTGCCACCAGTGATATTTTAGCGGGGGGGAGCAATGAGCAGTTCTTC	CATSDILAGGSNEQFF
TRBV19	NA	NA	TRBJ2-5	TGTGCCAGTAGTATAGGCCAGGGGCAAGAGACCCAGTACTTC	CASSIGQGQETQYF
TRBV4-1	few	NA	TRBJ1-2	TGCGCCAGCAGCCAGGCCGAATATGGCTACACCTTC	CASSQAEYGYTF
TRBV4-1	NA	NA	TRBJ1-1	TGCGCCAGCAGCCAAGAGCTAAGGAACACTGAAGCTTTCTTT	CASSQELRNTEAFF
TRBV5-1	NA	NA	TRBJ2-7	TGCGCCAGCAGCTTGGGGCCCGGGGGTCGGCGCAAATTGTCCTACGAGCAGTACTTC	CASSLGPGGRRKLSYEQYF
TRBV7-3	NA	NA	TRBJ1-6	TGTGCCAGCAGCTTAATGACAGATTGGGGATCACCCCTCCACTTT	CASSLMTDWGSPLHF
TRBV3-1/TRBV3-2	NA	NA	TRBJ2-7	TGTGCCAGCAGCCAAGGTCAAGGGAGTGAGCAGTACTTC	CASSQGQGSEQYF
TRBV19	NA	TRBD1	TRBJ2-1	TGTGCCAGTAGTATAGGTAATGCAGGGGGCTACAACAATGAGCAGTTCTTC	CASSIGNAGGYNNEQFF
TRBV2	NA	TRBD1	TRBJ1-5	TGTGCCAGGGGACAGGGGCCGACTCAGCCCCAGCATTTT	CARGQGPTQPQHF
TRBV11-3	NA	NA	TRBJ2-3	TGTGCCAGCAGCTTGACGGGTACAGATACGCAGTATTTT	CASSLTGTDTQYF
TRBV5-4	NA	NA	TRBJ2-6	TGTGCCAGCAGTCAGGGGGGCGCTGGGGCCAACGTCCTGACTTTC	CASSQGGAGANVLTF
TRBV27	NA	TRBD1	TRBJ1-2	TGTGCCAGCAGTTCCTTCATACTGGGGACAGGGGCGACCTATGGCTACACCTTC	CASSSFILGTGATYGYTF
TRBV5-1	NA	TRBD2	TRBJ2-1	TGCGCCAGCAGCTTGCGTAGCGGGGTCAATGAGCAGTTCTTC	CASSLRSGVNEQFF
TRBV24-1	NA	NA	TRBJ1-5	TGTGCCACCAGTGACCACAGGGTCCCTGGTCAGCCCCAGCATTTT	CATSDHRVPGQPQHF
TRBV6-5	NA	TRBD1	TRBJ1-1	TGTGCCAGCAAAGTACAGGGGGACACTGAAGCTTTCTTT	CASKVQGDTEAFF
TRBV6-6	NA	TRBD1	TRBJ1-6	TGTGCCAGCAGATCGGGACAGGGCTATTCACCCCTCCACTTT	CASRSGQGYSPLHF
TRBV5-1	once	NA	TRBJ1-1	TGCGCCAGCAGCTTTGAAGGGGTTACGTCTTACACTGAAGCTTTCTTT	CASSFEGVTSYTEAFF
TRBV11-2	NA	TRBD2	TRBJ2-1	TGTGCCAGCAGCTTAGGGCTAGCGGGGGGGCCCAATGAGCAGTTCTTC	CASSLGLAGGPNEQFF
TRBV12-3/TRBV12-4	once	NA	TRBJ2-1	TGTGCCAGCAGCCTCAGGGGCGATGAGCAGTTCTTC	CASSLRGDEQFF
TRBV5-1	NA	NA	TRBJ2-2	TGCGCCAGCAGGGGAGACCCTCGCCGGGAGCTGTTTTTT	CASRGDPRRELFF
TRBV5-1	NA	TRBD2	TRBJ2-1	TGCGCCAGCAGCTCTCGGGGTAGCGGGGGCCCCTCCTACAATGAGCAGTTCTTC	CASSSRGSGGPSYNEQFF
TRBV7-2	NA	NA	TRBJ1-2	TGTGCCAGCAGCCCCTACCGGGGAGGGGGCTATGGCTACACCTTC	CASSPYRGGGYGYTF
TRBV11-2	NA	NA	TRBJ2-1	TGTGCCAGCAGCTTAAATGGGTGGCAGGGCCCCTACAATGAGCAGTTCTTC	CASSLNGWQGPYNEQFF
TRBV18	once	NA	TRBJ2-1	TGTGCCAGCTCACAGGAGAACAATGAGCAGTTCTTC	CASSQENNEQFF
TRBV5-1	NA	TRBD2	TRBJ2-1	TGCGCCAGCAGCTTCAGCGGGGGACTCAATGAGCAGTTCTTC	CASSFSGGLNEQFF
TRBV6-1	NA	NA	TRBJ1-2	TGTGCCAGCAGTGAAAGGGGGGGAGGTTTAGTTGGCTACACCTTC	CASSERGGGLVGYTF
TRBV7-8	NA	NA	TRBJ2-3	TGTGCCGGGGGGACAGCCACAGATACGCAGTATTTT	CAGGTATDTQYF
TRBV11-2	NA	TRBD1	TRBJ2-7	TGTGCCAGCAGCTACAACAGGGGCGCCTCCTACGAGCAGTACTTC	CASSYNRGASYEQYF
TRBV9	NA	TRBD2	TRBJ2-2	TGTGCCAGCAGCGTAGAGGCGGGGGGGAACACCGGGGAGCTGTTTTTT	CASSVEAGGNTGELFF
TRBV6-5	NA	TRBD1	TRBJ2-2	TGTGCCAGCAGGCCGACAGGGGCCGGCGGGGAGCTGTTTTTT	CASRPTGAGGELFF
TRBV6-1	NA	NA	TRBJ1-6	TGTGCCAGCAGTGAAGGCCCCAGGCAGTTTCACTTT	CASSEGPRQFHF
TRBV25-1	NA	NA	TRBJ1-4	TGTGCCAGCAGTCCAGATCTTGGACAGAGTGAAAAACTGTTTTTT	CASSPDLGQSEKLFF
TRBV11-2	NA	NA	TRBJ2-3	TGTGCCAGCAGCTTAGTAAGGCAGGCGTCTAGCACAGATACGCAGTATTTT	CASSLVRQASSTDTQYF
TRBV7-3	NA	TRBD2	TRBJ2-3	TGTGCCAGCAGCTCAGCGGGGCGCACAGATACGCAGTATTTT	CASSSAGRTDTQYF
TRBV5-1	NA	TRBD1	TRBJ2-5	TGCGCCAGCAGCCACGGACAGGGACAGGAGACCCAGTACTTC	CASSHGQGQETQYF
TRBV5-1	NA	NA	TRBJ1-1	TGCGCCAGCAGCTTGGAGGGGCCAGGGGTGAACACTGAAGCTTTCTTT	CASSLEGPGVNTEAFF
TRBV7-8	NA	NA	TRBJ1-2	TGTGCCAGCAGCTTAGTCTCATCAGATACTAACTATGGCTACACCTTC	CASSLVSSDTNYGYTF
TRBV7-2	NA	NA	TRBJ2-2	TGTGCCAGCAGCTTAGCACTTCTCATCCGGGAGCTGTTTTTT	CASSLALLIRELFF
TRBV19	NA	TRBD1	TRBJ1-2	TGTGCCAGTAGTAGACAGGGTGTTGGCTACACCTTC	CASSRQGVGYTF